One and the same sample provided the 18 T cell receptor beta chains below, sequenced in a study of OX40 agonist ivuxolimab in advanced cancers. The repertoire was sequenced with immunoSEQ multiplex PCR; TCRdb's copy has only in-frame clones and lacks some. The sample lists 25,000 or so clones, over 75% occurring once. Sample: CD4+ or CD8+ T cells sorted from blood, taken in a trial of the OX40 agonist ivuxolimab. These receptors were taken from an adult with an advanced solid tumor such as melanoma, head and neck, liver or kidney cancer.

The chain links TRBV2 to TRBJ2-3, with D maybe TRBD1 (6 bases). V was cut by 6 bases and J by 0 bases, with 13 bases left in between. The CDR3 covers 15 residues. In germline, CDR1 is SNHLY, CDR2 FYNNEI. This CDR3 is CASSLQGLSTDTQYF. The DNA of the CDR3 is TGTGCCAGCAGCCTGCAGGGGTTAAGCACAGATACGCAGTATTTT.

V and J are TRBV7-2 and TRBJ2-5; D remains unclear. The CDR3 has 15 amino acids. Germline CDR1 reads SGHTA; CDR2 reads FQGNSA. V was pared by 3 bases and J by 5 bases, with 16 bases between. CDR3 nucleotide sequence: TGTGCCAGCAGCTTGTGGGGAATCTATCGGGAGACCCAGTACTTC. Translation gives CASSLWGIYRETQYF.

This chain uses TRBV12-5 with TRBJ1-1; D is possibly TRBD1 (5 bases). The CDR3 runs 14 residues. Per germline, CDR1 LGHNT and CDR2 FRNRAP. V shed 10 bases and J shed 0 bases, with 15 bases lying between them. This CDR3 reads CATRDGKLNTEAFF. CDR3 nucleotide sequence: TGTGCTACACGGGACGGAAAGTTGAACACTGAAGCTTTCTTT.

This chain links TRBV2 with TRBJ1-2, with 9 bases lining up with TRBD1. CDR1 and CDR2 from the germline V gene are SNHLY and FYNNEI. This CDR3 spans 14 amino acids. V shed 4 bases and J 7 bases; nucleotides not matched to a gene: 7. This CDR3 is CASSALQGAAGYTF. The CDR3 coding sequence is TGTGCCAGCAGTGCCTTACAGGGGGCGGCTGGCTACACCTTC. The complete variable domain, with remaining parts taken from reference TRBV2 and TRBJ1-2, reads EPEVTQTPSHQVTQMGQEVILRCVPISNHLYFYWYRQILGQKVEFLVSFYNNEISEKSEIFDDQFSVERPDGSNFTLKIRSTKLEDSAMYFCASSALQGAAGYTFGSGTRLTVV.

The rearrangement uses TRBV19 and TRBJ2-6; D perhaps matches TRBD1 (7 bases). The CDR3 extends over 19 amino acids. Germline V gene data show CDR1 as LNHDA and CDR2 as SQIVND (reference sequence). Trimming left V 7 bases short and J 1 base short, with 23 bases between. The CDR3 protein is CASKGIDRDFLSGANVLTF. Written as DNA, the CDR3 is TGTGCCAGTAAAGGGATCGACAGGGACTTTCTTTCTGGGGCCAACGTCCTGACTTTC.

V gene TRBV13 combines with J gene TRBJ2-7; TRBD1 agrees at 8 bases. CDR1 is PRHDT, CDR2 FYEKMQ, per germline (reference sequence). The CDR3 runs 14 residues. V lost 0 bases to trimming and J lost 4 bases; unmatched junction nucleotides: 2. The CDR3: CASSLGQGVYEQYF. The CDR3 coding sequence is TGTGCCAGCAGCTTAGGACAGGGGGTATACGAGCAGTACTTC.

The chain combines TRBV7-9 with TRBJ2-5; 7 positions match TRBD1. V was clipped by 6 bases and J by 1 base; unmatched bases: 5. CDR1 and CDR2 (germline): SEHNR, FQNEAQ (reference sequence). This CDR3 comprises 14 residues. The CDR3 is CASRTGDSQETQYF. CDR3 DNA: TGTGCCAGCAGGACTGGGGACAGCCAAGAGACCCAGTACTTC.

CDR3 sequence: CASSERGPTGTEAFF. CDR3 nucleotide sequence: TGTGCCAGCAGCGAAAGGGGCCCGACGGGCACTGAAGCTTTCTTT. J is TRBJ1-1 and V is TRBV7-3, with a tentative D call TRBD1 (5 bases). V lost 5 bases, J lost 4 bases, and 17 bases lay in between. Per the germline V gene, CDR1 is SGHTA and CDR2 is FQGTGA. This CDR3 region has 15 residues.

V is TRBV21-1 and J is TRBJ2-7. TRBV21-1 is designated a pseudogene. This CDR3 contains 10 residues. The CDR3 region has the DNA TGTGCCAGCAGCAAACCCGAGCAGTACTTC. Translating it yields CASSKPEQYF.

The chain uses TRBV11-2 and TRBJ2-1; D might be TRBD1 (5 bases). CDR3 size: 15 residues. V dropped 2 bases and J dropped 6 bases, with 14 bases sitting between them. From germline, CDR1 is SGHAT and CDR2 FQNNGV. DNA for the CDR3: TGTGCCAGCAGCTTAAGGACCTCCCAGGGCAATGAGCAGTTCTTC. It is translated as CASSLRTSQGNEQFF. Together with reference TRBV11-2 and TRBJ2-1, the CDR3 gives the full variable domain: EAGVAQSPRYKIIEKRQSVAFWCNPISGHATLYWYQQILGQGPKLLIQFQNNGVVDDSQLPKDRFSAERLKGVDSTLKIQPAKLEDSAVYLCASSLRTSQGNEQFFGPGTRLTVL.

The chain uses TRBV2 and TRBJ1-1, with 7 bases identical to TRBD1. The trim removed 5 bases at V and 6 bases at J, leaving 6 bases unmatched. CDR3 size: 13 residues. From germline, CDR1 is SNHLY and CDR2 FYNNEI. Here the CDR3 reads CASSFTGVPEAFF. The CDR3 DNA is TGTGCCAGCAGTTTTACAGGGGTCCCTGAAGCTTTCTTT.

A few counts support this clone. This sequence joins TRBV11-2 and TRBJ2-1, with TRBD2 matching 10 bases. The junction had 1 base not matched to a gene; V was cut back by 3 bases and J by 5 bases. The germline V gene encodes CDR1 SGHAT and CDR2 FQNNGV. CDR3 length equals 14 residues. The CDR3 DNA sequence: TGTGCCAGCAGCTTCCTAGCGGGGGACAATGAGCAGTTCTTC. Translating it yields CASSFLAGDNEQFF. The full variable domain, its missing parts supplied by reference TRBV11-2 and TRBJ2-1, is EAGVAQSPRYKIIEKRQSVAFWCNPISGHATLYWYQQILGQGPKLLIQFQNNGVVDDSQLPKDRFSAERLKGVDSTLKIQPAKLEDSAVYLCASSFLAGDNEQFFGPGTRLTVL.

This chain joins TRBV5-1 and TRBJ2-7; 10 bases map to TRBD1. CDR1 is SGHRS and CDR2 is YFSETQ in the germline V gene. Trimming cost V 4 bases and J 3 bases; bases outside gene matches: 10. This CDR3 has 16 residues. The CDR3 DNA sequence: TGCGCCAGCAGCCTGGAGGGACAGGGGACCGGCTACGAGCAGTACTTC. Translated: CASSLEGQGTGYEQYF. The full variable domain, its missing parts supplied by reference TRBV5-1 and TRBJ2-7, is KAGVTQTPRYLIKTRGQQVTLSCSPISGHRSVSWYQQTPGQGLQFLFEYFSETQRNKGNFPGRFSGRQFSNSRSEMNVSTLELGDSALYLCASSLEGQGTGYEQYFGPGTRLTVT.

The CDR3 DNA reads TGTGCCAGAAGCGGGTGGGGACGAGGCACAGATACGCAGTATTTT. This translates into CARSGWGRGTDTQYF. The chain recombines TRBV5-3 with TRBJ2-3; D could derive from TRBD1 or TRBD2 (5 bases each). TRBV5-3 is marked as an open reading frame, function uncertain. The CDR3 is 15 amino acids. Trimming took off 4 bases at V and 1 base at J, with 13 bases between the two ends.

As DNA, the CDR3 is TGTGCCAGCAGTTCGCCCGGGACTAGCGGGGTCAACATTCAGTACTTC. Its translation: CASSSPGTSGVNIQYF. This rearrangement joins TRBV27 to TRBJ2-4; 13 positions agree with TRBD2. The germline gives CDR1 MNHEY, CDR2 SMNVEV (reference sequence). The CDR3 loop spans 16 amino acids. Losses at the gene ends were 4 bases for V and 7 bases for J; bases not matched to a gene: 7.

This chain's CDR3 is CASSREGREQYF. In DNA form, the CDR3 reads TGTGCCAGCAGCCGGGAGGGGAGGGAGCAGTACTTC. This chain connects TRBV14 to TRBJ2-7; TRBD2 aligns across 7 bases. The CDR3 is made up of 12 amino acids. In germline, CDR1 is SGHDN, CDR2 FVKESK. The V and J ends lost 4 bases and 7 bases, in that order; junction bases with no gene match: 4.

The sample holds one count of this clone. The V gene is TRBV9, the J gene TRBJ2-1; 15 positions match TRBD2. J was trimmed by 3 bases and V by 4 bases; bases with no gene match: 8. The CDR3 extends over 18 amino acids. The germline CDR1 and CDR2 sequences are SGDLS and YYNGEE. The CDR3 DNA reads TGTGCCAGCAGCCTCCGGACTAGCGGGAGGGCCAACTACAATGAGCAGTTCTTC. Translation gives CASSLRTSGRANYNEQFF.

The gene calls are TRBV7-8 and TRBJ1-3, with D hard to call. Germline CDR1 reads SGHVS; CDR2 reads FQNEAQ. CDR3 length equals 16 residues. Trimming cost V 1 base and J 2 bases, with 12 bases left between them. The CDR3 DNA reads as TGTGCCAGCAGCTTAGGGCCGGGCTCCCCTGGAAACACCATATATTTT. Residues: CASSLGPGSPGNTIYF. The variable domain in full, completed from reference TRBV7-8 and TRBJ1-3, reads GAGVSQSPRYKVAKRGQDVALRCDPISGHVSLFWYQQALGQGPEFLTYFQNEAQLDKSGLPSDRFFAERPEGSVSTLKIQRTQQEDSAVYLCASSLGPGSPGNTIYFGEGSWLTVV.